The clone carrying this T cell receptor beta chain has only a few counts. The antigen remains undetermined. The record originates from a study of T-cell memory formation after mild COVID-19. The study's findings and limits: Contracting CD8+ clones were enriched in EMRA, CD4+ mainly in CM and EM. SARS-CoV-2 specificity was not confirmed for second-wave clones peaking on day 37. There were some responding clones in pre-infection memory, which suggested that cross-reactive memory had joined.

Each CDR3 protein is one row after TCRdb ran MiXCR on the 5' RACE reads. The data hold about 470,000 distinct CDR3 sequences, with roughly 18% observed a single time. The V end lost 4 bases, the J end lost 0 bases, and 15 bases lay between the germline ends. Germline V gene lookup returns CDR1 SGHKS and CDR2 YYEKEE (reference sequence). This CDR3 has 16 residues. Material for sequencing was PBMCs or a T cell subset sorted from them (not recorded which). The sequence was collected from an adult woman who had mild COVID-19 (a few samples of this study predate the infection). Cell type and time point are not known. V is TRBV5-5 and J is TRBJ2-3; unclear D gene. The CDR3 here is CASSAHTSTSTDTQYF. CDR3 DNA: TGTGCCAGCAGCGCACACACCTCGACTAGCACAGATACGCAGTATTTT.